Below, 20 T cell receptor beta chains from the same sample are listed, as sequenced in a study of chemoradiotherapy in HPV16-positive cancers. Repertoires were generated with immunoSEQ multiplex PCR, while TCRdb's copy carries only in-frame clones and drops some. The table lists 9,000 to 15,000 clones, 55% to 70% of them singletons. Sampling was carried out from a patient who underwent chemoradiotherapy. The receptors were sampled from a human donor with HPV-associated anogenital cancer.

V usage is TRBV6-5 and J usage is TRBJ1-1, with 9 nucleotides matching TRBD1. With V trimmed by 5 bases and J by 6 bases, 10 bases remained unmatched. The CDR3 sequence is 15 residues long. Germline CDR1 and CDR2: MNHEY and SVGAGI. In DNA form, the CDR3 reads TGTGCCAGCAGTCGAGGGACAGGGTGGTCGGCTGAAGCTTTCTTT. It codes for CASSRGTGWSAEAFF.

The gene calls are TRBV4-1 and TRBJ2-7; D might be TRBD2 (5 bases). CDR1 is MGHRA and CDR2 is YSYEKL in the germline V gene. The V and J ends lost 2 bases and 2 bases respectively, with 10 bases between them. This CDR3 has 14 amino acids. The DNA for the CDR3 is TGCGCCAGCAGCCAAATATCCGGGGCCTACGAGCAGTACTTC. This sequence encodes CASSQISGAYEQYF.

The chain joins TRBV27 to TRBJ2-3, with 7 positions matching TRBD2. V was clipped by 5 bases and J by 2 bases; unmatched bases: 7. Germline values: CDR1 MNHEY, CDR2 SMNVEV (reference sequence). The CDR3 spans 15 residues. The CDR3 region is CASSLGLHNTDTQYF. The DNA of the CDR3 is TGTGCCAGCAGTCTGGGACTACATAACACAGATACGCAGTATTTT.

V is TRBV28 and J is TRBJ1-6, with D possibly being TRBD1 (5 bases). The CDR3 loop spans 12 amino acids. From germline, CDR1 is MDHEN and CDR2 SYDVKM. The V and J ends lost 8 bases and 7 bases respectively, with 9 bases between them. In nucleotides, the CDR3 is TGTGCCAGCGGTCAGGGAAATTCACCCCTCCACTTT. This encodes CASGQGNSPLHF.

CDR3 sequence reads: CASSLGMYYGYTF. CDR3 DNA: TGTGCCAGCAGCTTGGGGATGTACTATGGCTACACCTTC. V is TRBV7-2 and J is TRBJ1-2, with D unresolved. The CDR3 totals 13 residues. The ends were cut back, 3 bases at V and 3 bases at J, with 8 bases in the middle. Germline V gene lookup returns CDR1 SGHTA and CDR2 FQGNSA. The full variable domain, rest sourced from reference TRBV7-2 and TRBJ1-2, is GAGVSQSPSNKVTEKGKDVELRCDPISGHTALYWYRQSLGQGLEFLIYFQGNSAPDKSGLPSDRFSAERTGGSVSTLTIQRTQQEDSAVYLCASSLGMYYGYTFGSGTRLTVV.

This clone was seen only a few times. The chain carries TRBV11-3 and TRBJ2-1; TRBD2 might be the D (6 bases). From germline, CDR1 is SGHNT and CDR2 YENEEA. Deletions cut 2 bases from V and 9 bases from J, with 11 bases between. This CDR3 is built from 13 residues. The CDR3 is CASSLLEGTEQFF. As DNA, the CDR3 is TGTGCCAGCAGCTTATTGGAGGGCACTGAGCAGTTCTTC.

The CDR3 loop reads CASSQENGARAAFF. CDR3 bases: TGTGCCAGCAGCCAAGAGAACGGGGCGCGAGCAGCTTTCTTT. The chain has TRBV4-2 and TRBJ1-1, with D possibly TRBD1 on 5 matching bases. CDR3 length equals 14 residues. Germline values: CDR1 LGHNA, CDR2 YNFKEQ. V lost 0 bases to trimming and J lost 10 bases, with 15 bases between them.

V gene TRBV5-1 combines with J gene TRBJ1-1; D not certain. CDR1 and CDR2 (germline): SGHRS, YFSETQ. This CDR3 has 13 residues. Between the trimmed V and J ends, which lost 1 base and 9 bases, there was a span of 13 bases. CDR3 sequence (DNA): TGCGCCAGCAGCTTGAGTGCCCAGAATCAAGCTTTCTTT. This gives the protein CASSLSAQNQAFF. Full variable domain (missing parts from reference TRBV5-1 and TRBJ1-1): KAGVTQTPRYLIKTRGQQVTLSCSPISGHRSVSWYQQTPGQGLQFLFEYFSETQRNKGNFPGRFSGRQFSNSRSEMNVSTLELGDSALYLCASSLSAQNQAFFGQGTRLTVV.

The chain joins TRBV19 to TRBJ1-5; D is undetermined. CDR3 length: 12 amino acids. Looked up from germline, CDR1 is LNHDA and CDR2 is SQIVND (reference sequence). With 4 bases removed from V and 2 bases from J, the gap between germline ends came to 3 bases. Here the CDR3 DNA reads TGTGCCAGTAGTAACGGCAATCAGCCCCAGCATTTT. It encodes CASSNGNQPQHF.

The V gene is TRBV9, the J gene TRBJ1-4; 9 positions match TRBD1. Looked up from germline, CDR1 is SGDLS and CDR2 is YYNGEE. CDR3 size: 15 residues. Trimming removed 3 bases from V and 5 bases from J; junction bases left unmatched: 5. In nucleotides, the CDR3 is TGTGCCAGCAGCGGAGGAGGGACAGGGAATGAAAAACTGTTTTTT. It translates to CASSGGGTGNEKLFF.

The chain recombines TRBV5-6 with TRBJ1-3, with TRBD1 identical over 7 bases. This CDR3 has 15 residues. Germline CDR1 and CDR2: SGHDT and YYEEEE. The V and J ends lost 5 bases and 0 bases, in that order; junction bases with no gene match: 5. The CDR3 bases are TGTGCCAGCAGGCCACAGGGGAGCTCTGGAAACACCATATATTTT. This gives the protein CASRPQGSSGNTIYF. Using reference TRBV5-6 and TRBJ1-3 for the parts outside the CDR3, the full variable domain is DAGVTQSPTHLIKTRGQQVTLRCSPKSGHDTVSWYQQALGQGPQFIFQYYEEEERQRGNFPDRFSGHQFPNYSSELNVNALLLGDSALYLCASRPQGSSGNTIYFGEGSWLTVV.

This clone was seen more than once but under ten times. The V and J genes are TRBV18 and TRBJ1-2; TRBD1 matches 7 bases. The CDR3 is 13 amino acids. Germline V lookup: CDR1 KGHSH, CDR2 LQKENI. The ends lost 3 bases at V and 6 bases at J; junction bases unmatched: 4. Here the CDR3 DNA reads TGTGCCAGCTCACCTAGGGGGCAGGATGGCTACACCTTC. Protein: CASSPRGQDGYTF.

The chain uses TRBV4-1 and TRBJ1-4, with TRBD1 matching over 7 bases. V lost 3 bases, J lost 4 bases, and 5 bases stayed unmatched. Germline V gene data show CDR1 as MGHRA and CDR2 as YSYEKL. This CDR3 spans 15 amino acids. CDR3 loop: CASSQETGNNEKLFF. The CDR3 coding sequence is TGCGCCAGCAGCCAGGAGACAGGGAATAATGAAAAACTGTTTTTT.

This clone occurred once. The J gene is TRBJ1-5, the V gene TRBV27; a weak D match, TRBD1 (5 bases). Per the germline V gene, CDR1 is MNHEY and CDR2 is SMNVEV (reference sequence). Trimming took off 6 bases at V and 7 bases at J, with 19 bases between the two ends. The CDR3 runs to 15 residues. This chain's CDR3 is CASSSLRTGYQPQHF. Here the CDR3 DNA reads TGTGCCAGCAGCAGCCTTAGAACAGGCTACCAGCCCCAGCATTTT.

The chain employs TRBV19 and TRBJ1-5, with 8 bases aligning to TRBD1. The trim removed 4 bases at V and 0 bases at J, leaving 17 bases unmatched. Germline-derived CDR1 and CDR2 are LNHDA and SQIVND (reference sequence). The CDR3 consists of 20 residues. The CDR3 protein is CASSTGGLGGPSLSNQPQHF. The CDR3 DNA sequence: TGTGCCAGTAGTACAGGGGGCTTGGGAGGCCCGTCCCTTAGCAATCAGCCCCAGCATTTT. Looking up the rest from reference TRBV19 and TRBJ1-5 gives the full variable domain: DGGITQSPKYLFRKEGQNVTLSCEQNLNHDAMYWYRQDPGQGLRLIYYSQIVNDFQKGDIAEGYSVSREKKESFPLTVTSAQKNPTAFYLCASSTGGLGGPSLSNQPQHFGDGTRLSIL.

The chain has TRBV13 and TRBJ1-4; tentative D call: TRBD1 (6 bases). Germline V gives CDR1 PRHDT, CDR2 FYEKMQ (reference sequence). V shed 5 bases and J shed 4 bases, with 17 bases lying between them. This CDR3 contains 16 residues. This CDR3 reads CASSPGGQGGNEKLFF. The DNA for the CDR3 is TGTGCCAGCAGCCCTGGGGGCCAGGGAGGTAATGAAAAACTGTTTTTT. The whole variable domain, remainder taken from reference TRBV13 and TRBJ1-4, is AAGVIQSPRHLIKEKRETATLKCYPIPRHDTVYWYQQGPGQDPQFLISFYEKMQSDKGSIPDRFSAQQFSDYHSELNMSSLELGDSALYFCASSPGGQGGNEKLFFGSGTQLSVL.

The J gene is TRBJ2-2, the V gene TRBV28; 8 bases are shared with TRBD1. V gave up 10 bases and J gave up 3 bases; unmatched junction bases: 13. The CDR3 covers 16 residues. The germline V gene encodes CDR1 MDHEN and CDR2 SYDVKM. CDR3 protein: CANSKDRVGDTGELFF. Here the CDR3 DNA reads TGTGCCAACAGCAAGGACAGGGTGGGAGACACCGGGGAGCTGTTTTTT.

This clone was counted between two and nine times. The chain combines TRBV9 with TRBJ2-3, with 9 nucleotides matching TRBD2. Germline CDR1 is SGDLS and CDR2 is YYNGEE. Trimming removed 2 bases from V and 3 bases from J; junction bases left unmatched: 13. The length of the CDR3 is 18 residues. The CDR3 nucleotides read TGTGCCAGCAGCGTTGGCGCCGTCCCCAGCGGGGGGACAGATACGCAGTATTTT. This gives the protein CASSVGAVPSGGTDTQYF.

This clone was counted between two and nine times. V is TRBV27 and J is TRBJ2-5; D could derive from TRBD1 or TRBD2 (6 bases each). The CDR3 contains 17 residues. Trimming cost V 6 bases and J 0 bases, with 20 bases left between them. Germline V gene data show CDR1 as MNHEY and CDR2 as SMNVEV (reference sequence). CDR3 loop: CASSPLAVRGYQETQYF. The CDR3, as DNA: TGTGCCAGCAGCCCCTTAGCGGTCAGGGGATACCAAGAGACCCAGTACTTC.

The chain combines TRBV5-6 with TRBJ2-7; TRBD1 is a possible D gene (6 bases). V lost 5 bases and J lost 5, with 26 bases in between. Germline V gene sequence: CDR1 SGHDT, CDR2 YYEEEE. CDR3 length: 17 residues. The CDR3 spells CASRRTSWGHSYDEQYF. The CDR3 bases are TGTGCCAGCAGGCGAACTAGTTGGGGACACTCCTACGACGAGCAGTACTTC.